The 20 T cell receptor beta chains presented below share a single source sample, sequenced in a study of T-cell reconstitution after alpha-beta-depleted transplantation in children. For TCRbeta, the library was prepared with unique molecular identifiers. Via MiXCR, TCRdb re-called the PCR reads, giving one row per CDR3 protein. The data show hundreds of thousands of distinct CDR3 sequences, approximately 13% seen once. Sequencing used PBMCs, mostly from graft donor cells, obtained 360 days after TCRalphabeta/CD19-depleted stem cell transplant. These receptors were collected from a male patient between 5 and 17 years old who had a stem cell transplant for acute myeloid leukemia, so the T cells may come from the graft donor.

CDR3 in DNA: TGCAGCGAGGTCCGGGACAGGGCTGGAAACACCATATATTTT. Protein: CSEVRDRAGNTIYF. The chain recombines TRBV29-1 with TRBJ1-3; TRBD1 aligns across 9 bases. Losses at the gene ends were 7 bases for V and 2 bases for J; bases not matched to a gene: 6. Looked up from germline, CDR1 is SQVTM and CDR2 is ANQGSEA. The CDR3 covers 14 residues.

This clonotype turned up a few times. The chain employs TRBV6-2 or TRBV6-3 and TRBJ2-3; 7 bases are a match to TRBD2. There are 15 residues in the CDR3. The ends lost 1 base at V and 5 bases at J; junction bases unmatched: 6. Germline CDR1 is MNHEY and CDR2 is SVGEGT. The CDR3 sequence is CASSYWAGVEDTQYF. In DNA form, the CDR3 reads TGTGCCAGCAGTTACTGGGCGGGAGTCGAAGATACGCAGTATTTT.

This clonotype was recorded at least ten times. The CDR3 here is CSAPEVLGEQYF. The CDR3 coding sequence is TGCAGTGCCCCCGAGGTTCTGGGCGAGCAGTACTTC. The J gene is TRBJ2-7, the V gene TRBV20-1; unclear D gene. This CDR3 is 12 amino acids long. CDR1 DFQATT and CDR2 SNEGSKA come from the germline V gene (reference sequence). V dropped 6 bases and J dropped 6 bases, with 15 bases sitting between them.

This clonotype was recorded a few times. The chain is built from TRBV5-1 and TRBJ2-1, with TRBD2 matching over 10 bases. The CDR3 runs 16 residues. Looked up from germline, CDR1 is SGHRS and CDR2 is YFSETQ. V gave up 4 bases and J gave up 4 bases; unmatched junction bases: 8. Here the CDR3 DNA reads TGCGCCAGCAGCCTCGTAGCGGGAGGACTATACAATGAGCAGTTCTTC. Protein: CASSLVAGGLYNEQFF.

This clonotype was detected ten times or more. This sequence joins TRBV7-8 and TRBJ2-5; D possibly uses TRBD1 or TRBD2 (5 bases each). Per germline, CDR1 SGHVS and CDR2 FQNEAQ. Trimming shortened V by 3 bases and J by 1 base, and 6 bases separated the two germline ends. This CDR3 has 13 amino acids. The CDR3 spells CASSLGRQETQYF. The CDR3 region has the DNA TGTGCCAGCAGCTTGGGACGCCAAGAGACCCAGTACTTC.

The chain employs TRBV6-5 and TRBJ2-5, with 9 bases matching TRBD1. The CDR3 runs to 15 residues. V shed 0 bases and J 5 bases; nucleotides not matched to a gene: 4. The germline CDR1 and CDR2 sequences are MNHEY and SVGAGI. CDR3 amino acids: CASSYSRTGVETQYF. CDR3 in DNA: TGTGCCAGCAGTTACTCTAGGACAGGGGTGGAGACCCAGTACTTC.

This clonotype was seen a few times. DNA of the CDR3: TGTGCCAGCAGTCCCGGGGAGCACTACGAGCAGTACTTC. It encodes CASSPGEHYEQYF. This chain uses TRBV3-1 with TRBJ2-7; D possibly corresponds to TRBD2 (5 bases). Germline V CDR1 and CDR2: LGHDT, YNNKEL (reference sequence). With 6 bases removed from V and 3 bases from J, the gap between germline ends came to 12 bases. This CDR3 is 13 amino acids long.

A few counts support this clonotype. The chain employs TRBV11-3 and TRBJ2-3, with a weak D call TRBD2 (5 bases). In germline, CDR1 is SGHNT, CDR2 YENEEA. This CDR3 has 14 residues. V lost 3 bases, J lost 4 bases, and 11 bases lay in between. CDR3 sequence: CASSFGGLPDTQYF. The DNA of the CDR3 is TGTGCCAGCAGCTTCGGCGGGTTGCCAGATACGCAGTATTTT.

The genes are TRBV21-1 and TRBJ2-7; the table gives TRBD1 as D, unverified against the DNA. TRBV21-1 is assigned pseudogene status. The CDR3 totals 19 residues. This CDR3 is CASSIFRDRGFGYASEQYF. DNA for the CDR3: TGTGCCAGCAGCATCTTCCGGGACAGGGGATTCGGGTATGCGTCCGAGCAGTACTTC.

This clonotype was observed many times. The rearrangement links TRBV20-1 to TRBJ2-5; no firm D call. Trimming took 6 bases from V and 4 from J, leaving 15 bases between them. Per the germline V gene, CDR1 is DFQATT and CDR2 is SNEGSKA (reference sequence). This CDR3 has 13 amino acids. DNA for the CDR3: TGCAGTGCCCACTTGGGGTTTGGAGAGACCCAGTACTTC. This gives the protein CSAHLGFGETQYF.

Ten or more counts support this clonotype. This chain links TRBV4-3 with TRBJ2-5, with 12 bases fitting TRBD2. In germline, CDR1 is LGHNA, CDR2 YSLEER. CDR3 size: 15 residues. Trimming cost V 1 base and J 7 bases; bases outside gene matches: 4. The DNA of the CDR3 is TGCGCCAGCAGCCAAGGACTAGCGGGAGAGGGGACCCAGTACTTC. This codes for CASSQGLAGEGTQYF.

The chain uses TRBV28 and TRBJ2-4, with D tentatively TRBD1 or TRBD2 (5 bases each). The CDR3 is made up of 16 amino acids. CDR1 is MDHEN and CDR2 is SYDVKM in the germline V gene. Trimming removed 8 bases at V and 3 bases at J, with 20 bases between. CDR3 DNA: TGTGCCAGCGGTATAAAAATCGGGGCAGACAAAAACATTCAGTACTTC. Its translation: CASGIKIGADKNIQYF.

This clonotype has a count of ten or more. This chain joins TRBV11-1 and TRBJ2-1; a weak D match, TRBD2 (5 bases). The CDR3 extends over 16 amino acids. Trimming removed 3 bases from V and 2 bases from J, with 14 bases in between. Per the germline V gene, CDR1 is SGHAT and CDR2 is FQDESV (reference sequence). Here the CDR3 reads CASSLGIRGPYNEQFF. CDR3 sequence (DNA): TGTGCCAGCAGCTTGGGGATACGGGGTCCCTACAATGAGCAGTTCTTC.

This chain joins TRBV6-1 and TRBJ2-7, with D hard to call. Trimming removed 4 bases from V and 0 bases from J, with 13 bases in between. The germline V gene has CDR1 MNHNS and CDR2 SASEGT. CDR3 length equals 15 residues. The CDR3 is CASSAALAYSYEQYF. CDR3 nucleotide sequence: TGTGCCAGCAGTGCCGCGTTGGCGTACTCCTACGAGCAGTACTTC.

This clonotype was observed a handful of times. The chain couples TRBV6-5 to TRBJ1-1, with D perhaps TRBD1 (5 bases). Germline-derived CDR1 and CDR2 are MNHEY and SVGAGI. V was trimmed by 2 bases and J by 1 base, leaving 11 bases between them. This CDR3 is built from 15 residues. CDR3 coding DNA: TGTGCCAGCAGTTACCTCGGGGGATGGAACACTGAAGCTTTCTTT. Encoded protein: CASSYLGGWNTEAFF.

This clonotype was seen only a few times. This chain links TRBV7-8 with TRBJ1-2; D is unclear. V was cut by 1 base and J by 4 bases, with 13 bases left in between. Germline V gene lookup returns CDR1 SGHVS and CDR2 FQNEAQ. The CDR3 totals 15 residues. In nucleotides, the CDR3 is TGTGCCAGCAGCTTAGGGCCAGCGGGGATCTATGGCTACACCTTC. Its protein is CASSLGPAGIYGYTF.

This clonotype occurred many times. The chain joins TRBV12-3 or TRBV12-4 to TRBJ2-2, with D possibly called TRBD1 or TRBD2 (6 bases each). CDR3 size: 15 residues. The V end was cut by 6 bases, the J end by 4 bases, with 15 bases between. CDR3 sequence (DNA): TGTGCCAGCAGAATTTTTGGGGGGCGCACCGGGGAGCTGTTTTTT. It specifies CASRIFGGRTGELFF.

This clonotype was counted only a few times. The chain is built from TRBV28 and TRBJ1-2; the match to TRBD1 covers 11 bases. Germline V gene lookup returns CDR1 MDHEN and CDR2 SYDVKM. The CDR3 loop spans 18 amino acids. J lost 0 bases, V lost 6 bases, and 12 bases had no gene match. The CDR3 reads CASSLAGQGARANYGYTF. The CDR3 nucleotides are TGTGCCAGCAGCTTGGCTGGACAGGGGGCCCGAGCTAACTATGGCTACACCTTC.

Details on this clonotype: With a much larger clone just one base away, this may be a read error. The rearrangement joins TRBV29-1 to TRBJ2-1, with D maybe TRBD2 (5 bases). The CDR3 contains 14 residues. V was clipped by 4 bases and J by 6 bases, with 16 bases between them. Germline V gene sequence: CDR1 SQVTM, CDR2 ANQGSEA. CDR3 region: CSVVPAEVLNEQFF. The CDR3 DNA reads as TGCAGCGTTGTTCCAGCGGAAGTTCTCAATGAGCAGTTCTTC.

This clonotype was detected only a few times. The DNA of the CDR3 is TGTGCCAGCACCCTAAACAGAGGGTCCAAAAACATTCAGTACTTC. As protein: CASTLNRGSKNIQYF. The V call is TRBV7-2, the J call TRBJ2-4; a weak D match, TRBD2 (5 bases). The germline CDR1 and CDR2 sequences are SGHTA and FQGNSA. Deletions cut 7 bases from V and 2 bases from J, with 15 bases between. This CDR3 is 15 amino acids long.